This is a list of T cell receptor beta chains from one sample in a study of vaccination and CD4 T cells after COVID-19. Their target antigens are unknown. TCRdb itself ran the PCR reads through MiXCR, one entry per CDR3 protein. In the table there are around 15,000 distinct CDR3 sequences, about 50% of which are singletons. The sample consisted of CD4+ T cells from blood, cultured in vitro. All receptors come from a human donor who had recovered from COVID-19. The CDR3 runs from the conserved cysteine through the conserved F or W. D genes are given only for firm matches. Clone size, where shown, is once, few, many, or a class for clones that have expanded.

d_call	v_call	j_call	clone_size	cdr3_aa	cdr3_nt
.	TRBV19	TRBJ2-2	.	CASSTRANTGELFF	TGTGCCAGTAGTACTCGAGCGAACACCGGGGAGCTGTTTTTT
.	TRBV7-3	TRBJ2-7	few	CASSLGQGSTYEQYF	TGTGCCAGCAGCTTAGGGCAGGGTTCAACCTACGAGCAGTACTTC
.	TRBV24-1	TRBJ1-5	few	CATSRGDRGWPQHF	TGTGCCACCAGTAGGGGGGATAGAGGGTGGCCCCAGCATTTT
TRBD1	TRBV2	TRBJ2-5	.	CASGAGGGQETQYF	TGTGCCAGCGGGGCAGGGGGCGGCCAAGAGACCCAGTACTTC
.	TRBV20-1	TRBJ1-2	.	CSARVASGTLYGYTF	TGCAGTGCTAGAGTAGCCTCAGGGACACTCTATGGCTACACCTTC
.	TRBV11-2	TRBJ1-2	.	CASSLVAGQLNYGYTF	TGTGCCAGCAGCTTAGTCGCAGGACAGCTGAACTATGGCTACACCTTC
.	TRBV20-1	TRBJ1-2	few	CSAAPRGSGNYGYTF	TGCAGTGCTGCCCCTCGGGGGTCGGGGAACTATGGCTACACCTTC
.	TRBV12-5	TRBJ2-5	.	CASGPDSTYQETQYF	TGTGCTAGTGGCCCGGACAGTACGTACCAAGAGACCCAGTACTTC
.	TRBV7-9	TRBJ2-7	.	CASSLTGGIHEQYF	TGTGCCAGCAGCTTAACCGGGGGCATTCACGAGCAGTACTTC
TRBD1	TRBV28	TRBJ2-7	.	CASSSGQGANEQYF	TGTGCCAGCAGTTCTGGACAGGGGGCGAACGAGCAGTACTTC
.	TRBV24-1	TRBJ2-2	.	CATNSNTGELFF	TGTGCCACCAATTCTAACACCGGGGAGCTGTTTTTT
.	TRBV2	TRBJ2-7	few	CASSPRGTYEQYF	TGTGCCAGCAGTCCGAGGGGAACCTACGAGCAGTACTTC
.	TRBV7-2	TRBJ1-6	few	CASSSKPPGTPRTIYNSPLHF	TGTGCCAGCAGCTCTAAACCGCCCGGGACACCCAGGACTATCTATAATTCACCCCTCCACTTT
.	TRBV5-1	TRBJ1-2	.	CASSLAAGKDGYTF	TGCGCCAGCAGCTTGGCCGCAGGGAAGGATGGCTACACCTTC
.	TRBV12-3/TRBV12-4	TRBJ1-1	once	CASSLALHVNTEAFF	TGTGCCAGCAGTTTAGCCCTCCACGTAAACACTGAAGCTTTCTTT
.	TRBV24-1	TRBJ1-5	few	CATSKSEGNQPQHF	TGTGCCACCAGTAAGTCCGAGGGCAATCAGCCCCAGCATTTT
.	TRBV27	TRBJ1-6	few	CASSTRGGRSPLHF	TGTGCCAGCAGTACACGGGGAGGGCGGTCACCCCTCCACTTT
.	TRBV28	TRBJ1-5	.	CASSLTGSYQPQHF	TGTGCCAGCAGTTTAACGGGGAGTTATCAGCCCCAGCATTTT
TRBD2	TRBV24-1	TRBJ2-2	.	CATSDTSGRGELFF	TGTGCCACCAGTGATACTAGCGGGAGAGGGGAGCTGTTTTTT
.	TRBV6-1	TRBJ1-5	few	CASSEQASRHF	TGTGCCAGCAGTGAACAGGCGTCCCGACATTTT
.	TRBV11-3	TRBJ1-2	.	CASSDPRRGGDGYTF	TGTGCCAGCAGCGACCCCCGGCGGGGGGGAGATGGCTACACCTTC
.	TRBV5-5	TRBJ1-6	.	CASSLERRGHSPLHF	TGTGCCAGCAGCTTGGAAAGGAGGGGACATTCACCCCTCCACTTT
.	TRBV12-3/TRBV12-4	TRBJ1-6	medium-sized	CASSSSGQLSPLHF	TGTGCCAGCAGTTCATCAGGACAGCTTTCACCCCTCCACTTT
.	TRBV18	TRBJ2-5	.	CASSPPQGGSGTQYF	TGTGCCAGCTCACCACCTCAGGGTGGGTCGGGGACCCAGTACTTC
.	TRBV6-1	TRBJ2-1	.	CASRPPGSRFNEQFF	TGTGCCAGCAGACCCCCTGGGTCTAGGTTCAATGAGCAGTTCTTC
TRBD1	TRBV6-5	TRBJ1-1	.	CASRYDRGNTEAFF	TGTGCCAGCAGATACGACAGGGGGAACACTGAAGCTTTCTTT
.	TRBV6-5	TRBJ1-2	.	CASSYGGTGGYGYTF	TGTGCCAGCAGTTACGGGGGGACCGGTGGCTATGGCTACACCTTC
.	TRBV7-9	TRBJ1-1	few	CASSWINTEAFF	TGTGCCAGCAGCTGGATCAACACTGAAGCTTTCTTT
.	TRBV2	TRBJ2-3	.	CASIRDRTDTQYF	TGTGCCAGCATCCGGGATCGCACAGATACGCAGTATTTT
.	TRBV5-1	TRBJ2-7	.	CASSLAVGLYEQYF	TGCGCCAGCAGCTTGGCGGTGGGTCTCTACGAGCAGTACTTC
TRBD2	TRBV6-2/TRBV6-3	TRBJ2-3	.	CASTEGLAGTDTQYF	TGTGCCAGCACCGAGGGACTAGCGGGCACAGATACGCAGTATTTT
TRBD2	TRBV18	TRBJ2-7	.	CASSTTKTSGTYEQYF	TGTGCCAGCTCAACAACTAAGACTAGCGGGACGTACGAGCAGTACTTC
.	TRBV6-2/TRBV6-3	TRBJ2-6	.	CASSYAGFPGANVLTF	TGTGCCAGCAGTTACGCAGGGTTTCCTGGGGCCAACGTCCTGACTTTC
TRBD1	TRBV28	TRBJ1-2	once	CASSTGDREYYGYTF	TGTGCCAGCTCTACTGGGGACAGGGAATACTATGGCTACACCTTC
TRBD1	TRBV7-8	TRBJ1-1	few	CASSLADRGSTEAFF	TGTGCCAGCAGCTTAGCGGACAGGGGATCCACTGAAGCTTTCTTT
.	TRBV7-3	TRBJ2-3	.	CASSLIVGDTQYF	TGTGCCAGCAGCTTAATAGTAGGAGATACGCAGTATTTT
.	TRBV5-1	TRBJ2-3	medium-sized	CASSPGYTDTQYF	TGCGCCAGCAGCCCAGGATACACAGATACGCAGTATTTT
.	TRBV7-3	TRBJ1-1	.	CASSLMGQNTEAFF	TGTGCCAGCAGCTTAATGGGGCAGAACACTGAAGCTTTCTTT
.	TRBV7-3	TRBJ1-1	.	CASSFGGKGEAFF	TGTGCCAGCAGCTTTGGGGGCAAGGGTGAAGCTTTCTTT
.	TRBV18	TRBJ2-3	.	CASSPELGDTQYF	TGTGCCAGCTCACCCGAACTCGGAGATACGCAGTATTTT
TRBD1	TRBV4-1	TRBJ2-7	.	CASSQLRDRDHEQYF	TGCGCCAGCAGCCAGCTCCGGGACAGGGACCACGAGCAGTACTTC
TRBD1	TRBV19	TRBJ2-7	.	CASSTTGQGPYEQYF	TGTGCCAGTAGTACCACCGGACAGGGACCCTACGAGCAGTACTTC
.	TRBV20-1	TRBJ2-7	medium-sized	CSAGRATDGHLEQYF	TGCAGTGCGGGCAGAGCTACGGATGGGCACCTTGAGCAGTACTTC
.	TRBV21-1	TRBJ1-1	few	CASSGGNTEAFF	TGTGCCAGCAGTGGGGGGAACACTGAAGCTTTCTTT
.	TRBV20-1	TRBJ1-2	medium-sized	CRPSGGNYGYTF	TGCAGACCGTCGGGGGGAAACTATGGCTACACCTTC
.	TRBV10-3	TRBJ2-2	.	CATRTGPAGELFF	TGTGCCACCCGGACCGGGCCGGCCGGGGAGCTGTTTTTT
.	TRBV20-1	TRBJ1-6	few	CSVKHRDTRNSPLHF	TGCAGTGTGAAACACCGGGACACTCGGAATTCACCCCTCCACTTT
TRBD1	TRBV2	TRBJ2-5	few	CASEQQGETQYF	TGTGCCAGCGAACAACAGGGGGAGACCCAGTACTTC
.	TRBV12-3/TRBV12-4	TRBJ2-1	.	CASSFKGRDEFF	TGTGCCAGCAGTTTTAAGGGCCGTGACGAATTCTTC
.	TRBV2	TRBJ1-1	.	CASSDRENTEAFF	TGTGCCAGCAGTGACAGGGAGAACACTGAAGCTTTCTTT
TRBD1	TRBV2	TRBJ2-7	.	CASGGQIYEQYF	TGTGCCAGTGGGGGACAGATATACGAGCAGTACTTC
TRBD1	TRBV7-9	TRBJ2-5	few	CASTLPTGGETQYF	TGTGCCAGCACCTTACCTACAGGGGGCGAGACCCAGTACTTC
.	TRBV27	TRBJ1-6	.	CASSLSGQGFSPLHF	TGTGCCAGCAGTTTATCCGGTCAGGGTTTCTCACCCCTCCACTTT
.	TRBV20-1	TRBJ2-3	few	CSAKGGPTSTDTQYF	TGCAGTGCTAAGGGGGGCCCTACTAGCACAGATACGCAGTATTTT
.	TRBV5-4	TRBJ1-3	.	CASSSKQGSAPPDTIYF	TGTGCCAGCAGCTCGAAACAGGGTTCTGCTCCCCCGGACACCATATATTTT